The present TCR beta chain was sequenced within a study of shared clonotypes between healthy human individuals. From germline, CDR1 is SGDLS and CDR2 YYNGEE. The CDR3 is 14 residues long. V gave up 4 bases and J gave up 5 bases; unmatched junction bases: 8. The assay was immunoSEQ multiplex PCR, and TCRdb's table has in-frame clones only and misses some. Here the sample spans some 1 million clones, about 77% being singletons. This clone was recorded at least ten times. Donors had no recently reported acute infections or vaccinations and were HIV-negative. This TCR derives from a young man in good health. The chain has TRBV9 and TRBJ1-1, with 7 bases matching TRBD1. Specimen: memory CD4+ T cells sorted from blood. As to subset: CD45RA-negative fraction. The CDR3 DNA reads as TGTGCCAGCAGCTCGGACTCCAGGGGGACTGAAGCTTTCTTT. It specifies CASSSDSRGTEAFF.